What follows describes a single T cell receptor (beta chain). The antigen remains unidentified. This CDR3 has 14 residues. Trimming shortened V by 5 bases and J by 5 bases, and 15 bases separated the two germline ends. Per the germline V gene, CDR1 is SEHNR and CDR2 is FQNEAQ (reference sequence). MiXCR, run by TCRdb on the 5' RACE reads, gives a single entry per CDR3 protein. The profile covers roughly 450,000 distinct CDR3 sequences, with approximately 18% appearing a single time and roughly 21% taken by the ten largest. The data are from a study of T-cell memory formation after mild COVID-19. Study-wide results and caveats: Nothing confirmed that second-wave clones peaking on day 37 were specific for SARS-CoV-2.

V and J are TRBV7-9 and TRBJ1-1; no firm D call. The receptor's source is a man younger than 30 who had mild COVID-19 (a few samples of this study predate the infection). Cell type and time point are not known. The sequencing sample was made of PBMCs or a T cell subset sorted from them (not recorded which). The CDR3 nucleotides are TGTGCCAGCAGCCTGGGGATCCTGGGGACTGAAGCTTTCTTT. Residues: CASSLGILGTEAFF. Using reference TRBV7-9 and TRBJ1-1 for the parts outside the CDR3, the full variable domain is DTGVSQNPRHKITKRGQNVTFRCDPISEHNRLYWYRQTLGQGPEFLTYFQNEAQLEKSRLLSDRFSAERPKGSFSTLEIQRTEQGDSAMYLCASSLGILGTEAFFGQGTRLTVV.